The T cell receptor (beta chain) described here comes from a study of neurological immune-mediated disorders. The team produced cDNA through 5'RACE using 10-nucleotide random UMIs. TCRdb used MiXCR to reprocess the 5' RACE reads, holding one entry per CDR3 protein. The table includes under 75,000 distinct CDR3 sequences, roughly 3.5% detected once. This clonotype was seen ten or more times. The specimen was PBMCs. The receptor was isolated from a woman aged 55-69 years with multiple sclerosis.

CDR3 bases: TGCAGTGCTAGAGAGGGGGGGATATACGAGCAGTACTTC. It specifies CSAREGGIYEQYF. The chain joins TRBV20-1 to TRBJ2-7, with TRBD2 matching over 7 bases. The V segment lost 0 bases and the J segment 4 bases; nucleotides outside the gene matches: 3. The CDR3 contains 13 residues. The germline gives CDR1 DFQATT, CDR2 SNEGSKA (reference sequence).